The T cell receptor beta chain under discussion was sequenced for a study of post-analysis software for immune sequencing data. General observations from the study: Samples made in the same batch grouped tightly together by F measure. With TRBV5-6, TRBV5-1 and TRBV20-1 included, about five TRBV segments were more frequent in patients than in controls. Controls showed significantly higher normalized Chao1 diversity than did multiple sclerosis patients.

Per germline, CDR1 SGHRS and CDR2 YFSETQ. V was clipped by 3 bases and J by 4 bases; unmatched bases: 14. The CDR3 is 19 residues long. Unique molecular identifiers featured in each of the TCR beta cDNA libraries. One entry per CDR3 protein results from TCRdb running MiXCR on the PCR reads. The table shows around 710,000 distinct CDR3 sequences, with 35% to 55% occurring only once. A word on this clonotype: Its antigen remains unidentified.

The receptor was isolated from a girl aged 10-17 years with multiple sclerosis. Sequencing was performed on blood. The chain joins TRBV5-1 to TRBJ2-3; 13 bases agree with TRBD2. CDR3 sequence reads: CASSSRLAGGPPTPDTQYF. CDR3 in DNA: TGCGCCAGCAGCTCCCGACTAGCGGGAGGCCCACCGACCCCAGATACGCAGTATTTT.